This T cell receptor (beta chain) comes out of a study of shared clonotypes between healthy human individuals. TCRdb's table, derived via immunoSEQ multiplex PCR, lists solely in-frame clones and lacks some. The sample lists about 600,000 clones, about 96% occurring once. Caucasian adults residing in Nashville, Tennessee made up all the donors. On this clone: In the same sample, other DNA sequences code for this CDR3.

This TCR derives from a woman aged 25 to 45 in good health. The sample was naive CD4+ T cells sorted from blood. Subset indicated: CD45RA+ positively selected.

The CDR3 DNA is TGTGCCAGCAGCTTAGGGGGGACAGGTGAAGCTTTCTTT. Translating gives CASSLGGTGEAFF. The V gene is TRBV7-9, the J gene TRBJ1-1; the match to TRBD1 covers 8 bases. The CDR3 has 13 amino acids. Germline trimming cut 1 base from V and 7 bases from J; bases unmatched to any gene: 2. Germline CDR1 is SEHNR and CDR2 is FQNEAQ (reference sequence).